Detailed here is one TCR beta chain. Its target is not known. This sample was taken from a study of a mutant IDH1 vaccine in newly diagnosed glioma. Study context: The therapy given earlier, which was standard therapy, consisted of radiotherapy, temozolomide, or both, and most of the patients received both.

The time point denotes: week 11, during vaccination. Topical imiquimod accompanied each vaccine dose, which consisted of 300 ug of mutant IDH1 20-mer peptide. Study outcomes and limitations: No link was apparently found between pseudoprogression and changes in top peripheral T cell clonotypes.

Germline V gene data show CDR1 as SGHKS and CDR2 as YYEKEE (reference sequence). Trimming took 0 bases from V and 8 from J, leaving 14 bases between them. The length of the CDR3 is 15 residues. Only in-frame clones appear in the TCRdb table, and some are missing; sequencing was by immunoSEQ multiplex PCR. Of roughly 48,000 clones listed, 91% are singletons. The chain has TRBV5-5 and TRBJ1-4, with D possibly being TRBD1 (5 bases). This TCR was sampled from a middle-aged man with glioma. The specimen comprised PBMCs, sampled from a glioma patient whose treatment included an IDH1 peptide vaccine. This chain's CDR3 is CASSLAAAPGEKLFF. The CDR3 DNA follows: TGTGCCAGCAGCTTGGCTGCGGCCCCAGGGGAAAAACTGTTTTTT.